This T cell receptor (beta chain) comes out of a study of shared clonotypes between healthy human individuals. The CDR3 is 12 residues long. V lost 10 bases to trimming and J lost 0 bases, with 7 bases between them. Germline V gene data show CDR1 as MDHEN and CDR2 as SYDVKM. Clones were read by immunoSEQ multiplex PCR, and TCRdb kept only the in-frame ones, dropping some. The repertoire holds about 1 million clones, with 60% to 80% as singletons. The sample comprised memory CD4+ T cells sorted from blood. Subset defined: CD45RA-negative fraction. The chain is built from TRBV28 and TRBJ1-5, with D hard to call. This TCR was sampled from a man aged 18 to 35 in good health. The CDR3, as DNA: TGTGCCATCAGAGATAGCAATCAGCCCCAGCATTTT. This translates into CAIRDSNQPQHF.